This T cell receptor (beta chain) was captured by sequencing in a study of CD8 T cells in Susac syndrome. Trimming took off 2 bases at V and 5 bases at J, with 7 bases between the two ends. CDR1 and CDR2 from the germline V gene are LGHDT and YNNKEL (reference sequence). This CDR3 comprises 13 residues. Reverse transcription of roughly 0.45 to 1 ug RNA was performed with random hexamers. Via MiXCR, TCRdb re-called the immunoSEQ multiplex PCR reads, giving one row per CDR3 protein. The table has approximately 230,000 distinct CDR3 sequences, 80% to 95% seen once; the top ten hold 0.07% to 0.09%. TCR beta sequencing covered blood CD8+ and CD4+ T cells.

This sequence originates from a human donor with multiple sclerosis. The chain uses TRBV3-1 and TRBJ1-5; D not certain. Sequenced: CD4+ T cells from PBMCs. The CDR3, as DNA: TGTGCCAGCAGCCAAAGCGAGGATCAGCCCCAGCATTTT. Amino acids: CASSQSEDQPQHF.